The 6 T cell receptor beta chains below all came from one sample that was sequenced in a study of OX40 agonist ivuxolimab in advanced cancers. Using immunoSEQ multiplex PCR, the repertoire was profiled, and TCRdb retains in-frame clones only, with some absent. This table has 65,000 to 95,000 clones, 80% to 90% appearing once. The sample was CD4+ or CD8+ T cells sorted from blood, taken in a trial of the OX40 agonist ivuxolimab. The receptors originated from an adult with an advanced solid tumor such as melanoma, head and neck, liver or kidney cancer.

This chain uses TRBV7-9 with TRBJ1-6; weak D call: TRBD1 (5 bases). V lost 1 base, J lost 3 bases, and 7 bases lay in between. The CDR3 runs to 15 residues. Per germline, CDR1 SEHNR and CDR2 FQNEAQ (reference sequence). As DNA, the CDR3 is TGTGCCAGCAGCTTAGGACAGATCTATAATTCACCCCTCCACTTT. Residues: CASSLGQIYNSPLHF.

This chain uses TRBV4-2 with TRBJ2-7; 8 positions agree with TRBD2. Germline CDR1 and CDR2: LGHNA and YNFKEQ. The CDR3 sequence is 16 residues long. J lost 3 bases, V lost 1 base, and 8 bases had no gene match. This CDR3 is CASSQGTVAGSYEQYF. CDR3 in DNA: TGTGCCAGCAGCCAAGGTACGGTAGCGGGAAGCTACGAGCAGTACTTC.

The chain uses TRBV19 and TRBJ2-1; TRBD2 might be the D (6 bases). Germline V CDR1 and CDR2: LNHDA, SQIVND (reference sequence). Trimming took off 1 base at V and 9 bases at J, with 13 bases between the two ends. The CDR3 spans 14 residues. Written as DNA, the CDR3 is TGTGCCAGTAGTATAGGTAGGCAGGAGGGTGAGCAGTTCTTC. Translation gives CASSIGRQEGEQFF.

The V and J genes are TRBV28 and TRBJ2-2; D might be TRBD1 or TRBD2, each matching 5 bases. V shed 8 bases and J shed 6 bases, with 22 bases lying between them. Germline CDR1 is MDHEN and CDR2 is SYDVKM. This CDR3 is built from 16 residues. The CDR3 DNA sequence: TGTGCCAGCCTCACCTCCGGGGCCGCATCTTCCGGGGAGCTGTTTTTT. This gives the protein CASLTSGAASSGELFF.

This clone was picked up one time. The chain carries TRBV11-2 and TRBJ2-5; TRBD1 aligns across 8 bases. The DNA end is a closer match to TRBJ2-7, so the J assignment may be wrong. The CDR3 has 15 residues. Per the germline V gene, CDR1 is SGHAT and CDR2 is FQNNGV. CDR3 coding DNA: TGTGCCAGCAGCTTCAATCAGGGGGCTGTCTACGAGCAGTACTTC. As protein: CASSFNQGAVYEQYF.

This rearrangement joins TRBV28 to TRBJ2-5; 7 bases agree with TRBD2. Germline CDR1 MDHEN, CDR2 SYDVKM. This CDR3 comprises 13 residues. The trim removed 8 bases at V and 11 bases at J, leaving 14 bases unmatched. This CDR3 reads CASAPGPAGEQYF. The CDR3 nucleotides are TGTGCCAGCGCCCCCGGCCCGGCGGGAGAGCAGTACTTC.